This is a list of T cell receptor beta chains from one sample in a study of blood T cell repertoires in COVID-19. Profiling relied on immunoSEQ multiplex PCR, and the TCRdb table lists in-frame clones only, not all of them. This sample has under 200,000 clones, with 65% to 90% found just once. The sequencing input was peripheral blood. These receptors were collected from a human donor in a cohort sampled during active COVID-19. Each CDR3 is given with its conserved first and last residue. D genes are given only for firm matches. The size of a clone is reported for some rows only, either as once, few or many, or as a class for expanded clones.

d_call	v_call	j_call	clone_size	cdr3_aa	cdr3_nt
TRBD2	TRBV28	TRBJ2-1	NA	CASNEAGANYNEQFF	TGTGCCAGCAATGAAGCGGGAGCCAACTACAATGAGCAGTTCTTC
NA	TRBV28	TRBJ2-7	NA	CASSSQKTGSYEQYF	TGTGCCAGCAGCTCCCAGAAGACGGGCTCCTACGAGCAGTACTTC
TRBD1	TRBV19	TRBJ1-1	NA	CATGTAVAEAFF	TGTGCCACCGGGACAGCGGTCGCTGAAGCTTTCTTT
NA	TRBV7-6	TRBJ1-2	NA	CASSLNGGVSGYTF	TGTGCCAGCAGCTTAAATGGCGGAGTATCTGGCTACACCTTC
NA	TRBV10-3	TRBJ2-7	NA	CAISELAGYEQYF	TGTGCCATCAGTGAGCTGGCGGGCTACGAGCAGTACTTC
TRBD2	TRBV6-4	TRBJ2-3	once	CASSEGGGATDTQYF	TGTGCCAGCAGTGAAGGCGGGGGGGCCACAGATACGCAGTATTTT
TRBD1	TRBV6-2/TRBV6-3	TRBJ1-3	NA	CASTPDRLSFRGNTIYF	TGTGCCAGCACCCCGGACAGGCTGTCGTTTCGTGGAAACACCATATATTTT
TRBD1	TRBV2	TRBJ2-7	NA	CASQSRGHSYEQYF	TGTGCCAGCCAATCCAGGGGGCATTCCTACGAGCAGTACTTC
NA	TRBV4-1	TRBJ1-1	NA	CASSQDVGGNTEAFF	TGCGCCAGCAGCCAAGATGTCGGGGGGAACACTGAAGCTTTCTTT
NA	TRBV7-2	TRBJ2-7	NA	CASSSGNAYEQYF	TGTGCCAGCAGCTCCGGGAACGCCTACGAGCAGTACTTC
TRBD2	TRBV7-8	TRBJ2-1	once	CASSLAGLVDEQFF	TGTGCCAGCAGCTTAGCGGGACTAGTAGATGAGCAGTTCTTC
TRBD1	TRBV15	TRBJ2-5	NA	CATSREQGAKTQYF	TGTGCCACCAGCAGGGAACAGGGGGCGAAGACCCAGTACTTC
NA	TRBV27	TRBJ2-7	NA	CASSLFRGGEQYF	TGTGCCAGCAGCCTTTTCAGGGGCGGGGAGCAGTACTTC
NA	TRBV6-6	TRBJ2-3	NA	CASSYTVADTQYF	TGTGCCAGCAGTTACACAGTGGCGGATACGCAGTATTTT